A single count supports the clone carrying this T cell receptor beta chain. CD8+ and CD4+ T cells were negatively isolated; TEMRA cells were FACS-enriched. These data are taken from a study of CD8 T cells in Susac syndrome. The CDR3 length is 15 residues. Per the germline V gene, CDR1 is LNHNV and CDR2 is YYDKDF (reference sequence). Between the trimmed V and J ends, which lost 4 bases and 0 bases, there was a span of 10 bases. RNA in amounts of roughly 0.5 to 1 ug was reverse transcribed with random hexamers. The TCR beta CDR3 was amplified by immunoSEQ multiplex PCR across 54 Vbeta, 13 Jbeta. One entry per CDR3 protein results from TCRdb running MiXCR on the immunoSEQ multiplex PCR reads. The table lists 200,000 or so distinct CDR3 sequences, under 97% of them singletons.

The V gene is TRBV15, the J gene TRBJ1-5, with a possible D match to TRBD1 (6 bases). The sequencing sample was made of CD4+ T cells from PBMCs. This TCR was recovered from a human donor with multiple sclerosis. The CDR3 region has the DNA TGTGCCACCAGCACCGGGGGCTATAGCAATCAGCCCCAGCATTTT. It translates to CATSTGGYSNQPQHF.